This T cell receptor (beta chain) appears in the sequencing data of a study of cytomegalovirus exposure and HLA in healthy donors. The V gene's germline CDR1 is SGHNT and CDR2 YYREEE (reference sequence). V was pared by 1 base and J by 7 bases, with 15 bases between. The length of the CDR3 is 16 residues. The PCR was carried out with 60 Vbeta primers and 13 Jbeta primers. Here immunoSEQ multiplex PCR was the method, and the copy in TCRdb shows in-frame clones only, minus some. This sample has 150,000 to 200,000 clones, with around 85% found just once. Among the donors, all were healthy bone marrow donors.

The sample was PBMCs. This receptor was taken from a man aged 18 to 35 in good health and CMV-seropositive. The V and J genes are TRBV5-4 and TRBJ1-6; no definite D call. CDR3 bases: TGTGCCAGCAGCTTGCCGGGCGGGGTTAGGAATTCACCCCTCCACTTT. It translates to CASSLPGGVRNSPLHF.